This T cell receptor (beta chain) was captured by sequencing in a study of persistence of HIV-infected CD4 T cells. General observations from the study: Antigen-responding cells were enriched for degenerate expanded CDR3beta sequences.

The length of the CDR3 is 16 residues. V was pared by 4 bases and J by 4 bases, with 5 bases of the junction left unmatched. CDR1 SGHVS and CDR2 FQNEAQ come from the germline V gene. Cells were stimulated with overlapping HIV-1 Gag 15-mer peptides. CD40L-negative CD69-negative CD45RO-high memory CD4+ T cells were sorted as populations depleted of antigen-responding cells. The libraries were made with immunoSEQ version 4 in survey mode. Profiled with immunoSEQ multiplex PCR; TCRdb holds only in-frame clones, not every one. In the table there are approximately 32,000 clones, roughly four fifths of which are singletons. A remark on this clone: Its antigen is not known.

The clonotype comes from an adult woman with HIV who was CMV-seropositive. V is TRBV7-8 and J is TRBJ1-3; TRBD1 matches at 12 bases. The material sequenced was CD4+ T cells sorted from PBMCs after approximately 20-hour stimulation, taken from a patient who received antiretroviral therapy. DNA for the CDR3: TGTGCCAGCAGCTCTGGGACAGGGGGCTCCGGAAACACCATATATTTT. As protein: CASSSGTGGSGNTIYF.